The rows below give T cell receptor beta chains drawn from one sample of a study of blood T cell repertoires in COVID-19. Assay: immunoSEQ multiplex PCR; the TCRdb copy retains only in-frame clones and omits some. The table lists around 52,000 clones, more than 75% of them singletons. The sample was peripheral blood. The receptors were gathered from a woman aged 60-75 years with acute or convalescent COVID-19. The CDR3 runs from the conserved cysteine through the conserved F or W. Expanded clones are given a class, and other clones once, few, many or no size at all.

j_call: TRBJ2-5; cdr3_length: 14; v_call: TRBV7-6; clone_size: .; cdr3_aa: CASSLGSGRETQYF
j_call: TRBJ2-5; cdr3_length: 13; v_call: TRBV29-1; clone_size: .; cdr3_aa: CSVAGGPQETQYF
j_call: TRBJ2-1; cdr3_length: 16; v_call: TRBV24-1; clone_size: .; cdr3_aa: CATSDPTGGHYNEQFF
j_call: TRBJ1-5; cdr3_length: 16; v_call: TRBV7-2; clone_size: once; cdr3_aa: CASSLGAGSSNQPQHF
j_call: TRBJ2-2; cdr3_length: 15; v_call: TRBV14; clone_size: .; cdr3_aa: CASSQGTGATGELFF
j_call: TRBJ2-7; cdr3_length: 15; v_call: TRBV4-1; clone_size: .; cdr3_aa: CASSQELQGPYEQYF
j_call: TRBJ2-2; cdr3_length: 18; v_call: TRBV27; clone_size: few; cdr3_aa: CASRQGLAGVENTGELFF
j_call: TRBJ1-2; cdr3_length: 13; v_call: TRBV2; clone_size: .; cdr3_aa: CASSEAQVYGYTF
j_call: TRBJ2-6; cdr3_length: 17; v_call: TRBV25-1; clone_size: .; cdr3_aa: CASSESTGGVGANVLTF
j_call: TRBJ2-3; cdr3_length: 15; v_call: TRBV5-6; clone_size: .; cdr3_aa: CASSLGQSSTDTQYF
j_call: TRBJ1-1; cdr3_length: 15; v_call: TRBV7-6; clone_size: .; cdr3_aa: CASRSYEGQGAEAFF
j_call: TRBJ1-4; cdr3_length: 15; v_call: TRBV6-5; clone_size: .; cdr3_aa: CASSRGRGGNEKLFF
j_call: TRBJ1-1; cdr3_length: 14; v_call: TRBV10-3; clone_size: .; cdr3_aa: CAAQGSGGPTEAFF
j_call: TRBJ1-4; cdr3_length: 13; v_call: TRBV24-1; clone_size: .; cdr3_aa: CATSDSDRKKLFF
j_call: TRBJ1-3; cdr3_length: 18; v_call: TRBV3-1/TRBV3-2; clone_size: once; cdr3_aa: CASSLGRGRASSGNTIYF
j_call: TRBJ1-2; cdr3_length: 12; v_call: TRBV15; clone_size: .; cdr3_aa: CATSRADYGYTF
j_call: TRBJ1-6; cdr3_length: 13; v_call: TRBV6-5; clone_size: .; cdr3_aa: CASIQDYNSPLHF
j_call: TRBJ1-2; cdr3_length: 16; v_call: TRBV5-6; clone_size: .; cdr3_aa: CASSPTQGYANYGYTF
j_call: TRBJ1-3; cdr3_length: 13; v_call: TRBV11-2; clone_size: .; cdr3_aa: CASSLDEGNTIYF
j_call: TRBJ2-7; cdr3_length: 12; v_call: TRBV6-5; clone_size: .; cdr3_aa: CASSYSRYEQYF
j_call: TRBJ1-1; cdr3_length: 14; v_call: TRBV5-8; clone_size: once; cdr3_aa: CASSRDRGRTEAFF
j_call: TRBJ2-1; cdr3_length: 15; v_call: TRBV3-1/TRBV3-2; clone_size: .; cdr3_aa: CASSQDAEPYNEQFF
j_call: TRBJ1-2; cdr3_length: 13; v_call: TRBV12-3/TRBV12-4; clone_size: .; cdr3_aa: CASSPGVRYGYTF
j_call: TRBJ2-1; cdr3_length: 15; v_call: TRBV2; clone_size: once; cdr3_aa: CASSPGERGGREQFF
j_call: TRBJ2-5; cdr3_length: 14; v_call: TRBV5-1; clone_size: .; cdr3_aa: CASSSHGEEETQYF
j_call: TRBJ2-7; cdr3_length: 13; v_call: TRBV2; clone_size: .; cdr3_aa: CASSPDLGSEQYF
j_call: TRBJ1-5; cdr3_length: 13; v_call: TRBV28; clone_size: .; cdr3_aa: CASRDYSNQPQHF
j_call: TRBJ2-5; cdr3_length: 15; v_call: TRBV6-5; clone_size: .; cdr3_aa: CASSFVVAGVETQYF
j_call: TRBJ1-1; cdr3_length: 14; v_call: TRBV5-1; clone_size: .; cdr3_aa: CASTPGGRNTEAFF
j_call: TRBJ1-1; cdr3_length: 16; v_call: TRBV5-1; clone_size: .; cdr3_aa: CASSLSGTGLNTEAFF
j_call: TRBJ1-3; cdr3_length: 13; v_call: TRBV4-3; clone_size: .; cdr3_aa: CASSSGSGNTIYF
j_call: TRBJ1-1; cdr3_length: 16; v_call: TRBV18; clone_size: few; cdr3_aa: CASSPPNSGFSTEAFF
j_call: TRBJ1-2; cdr3_length: 13; v_call: TRBV7-2; clone_size: .; cdr3_aa: CASSPLEARGYTF
j_call: TRBJ1-1; cdr3_length: 15; v_call: TRBV4-1; clone_size: .; cdr3_aa: CASSQVVYGGTEAFF
j_call: TRBJ2-2; cdr3_length: 13; v_call: TRBV11-1; clone_size: .; cdr3_aa: CASSPRTGGELFF
j_call: TRBJ2-6; cdr3_length: 16; v_call: TRBV10-3; clone_size: .; cdr3_aa: CAISGVAPAGANVLTF
j_call: TRBJ2-7; cdr3_length: 13; v_call: TRBV18; clone_size: .; cdr3_aa: CASSPQEVGEQYF
j_call: TRBJ1-6; cdr3_length: 13; v_call: TRBV9; clone_size: .; cdr3_aa: CASSLYTNSPLHF
j_call: TRBJ2-1; cdr3_length: 13; v_call: TRBV18; clone_size: .; cdr3_aa: CASSSGAWNEQFF
j_call: TRBJ2-3; cdr3_length: 14; v_call: TRBV19; clone_size: .; cdr3_aa: CASRQGGYTDTQYF
j_call: TRBJ2-5; cdr3_length: 14; v_call: TRBV7-2; clone_size: .; cdr3_aa: CASSPGPGEETQYF
j_call: TRBJ1-1; cdr3_length: 14; v_call: TRBV3-1/TRBV3-2; clone_size: .; cdr3_aa: CASSRRGGQTEAFF
j_call: TRBJ2-5; cdr3_length: 15; v_call: TRBV10-2; clone_size: .; cdr3_aa: CASSEPGQGAKTQYF
j_call: TRBJ1-4; cdr3_length: 10; v_call: TRBV21-1; clone_size: .; cdr3_aa: CATVGEKLFF
j_call: TRBJ2-7; cdr3_length: 14; v_call: TRBV11-2; clone_size: .; cdr3_aa: CASSLERISYEQYF
j_call: TRBJ2-2; cdr3_length: 15; v_call: TRBV13; clone_size: .; cdr3_aa: CASSSTSGNTGELFF
j_call: TRBJ1-3; cdr3_length: 15; v_call: TRBV18; clone_size: .; cdr3_aa: CASSPPATSGNTIYF
j_call: TRBJ1-5; cdr3_length: 13; v_call: TRBV4-3; clone_size: few; cdr3_aa: CASSQDRDQPQHF
j_call: TRBJ2-5; cdr3_length: 13; v_call: TRBV18; clone_size: .; cdr3_aa: CASSPGGRETQYF
j_call: TRBJ1-3; cdr3_length: 16; v_call: TRBV6-1; clone_size: .; cdr3_aa: CASSEREGFTGNTIYF